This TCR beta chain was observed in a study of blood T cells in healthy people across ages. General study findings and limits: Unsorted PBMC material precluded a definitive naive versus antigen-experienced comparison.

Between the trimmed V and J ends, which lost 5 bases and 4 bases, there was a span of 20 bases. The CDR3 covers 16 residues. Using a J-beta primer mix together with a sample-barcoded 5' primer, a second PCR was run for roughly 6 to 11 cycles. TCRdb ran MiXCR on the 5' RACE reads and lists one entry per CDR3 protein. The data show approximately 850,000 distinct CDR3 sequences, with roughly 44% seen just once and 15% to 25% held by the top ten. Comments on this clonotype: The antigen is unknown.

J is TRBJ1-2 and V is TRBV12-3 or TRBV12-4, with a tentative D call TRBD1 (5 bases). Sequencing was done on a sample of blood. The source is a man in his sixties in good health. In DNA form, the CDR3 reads TGTGCCAGCAGTCCGACGACAGCGCCACTAGGCTATGGCTACACCTTC. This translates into CASSPTTAPLGYGYTF.